Shown below are 21 T cell receptor beta chains from a single sample sequenced in a study of T cell responses to AZD1222 COVID-19 vaccine. The table came from immunoSEQ multiplex PCR; TCRdb's copy has only in-frame clones and leaves some out. The table lists fewer than 140,000 clones, roughly nine tenths of them singletons, with approximately 5% in the top ten. Sequenced material: peripheral blood, taken on day 0 of AZD1222 vaccination. The receptors come from an adult in good health.

The rearrangement uses TRBV6-5 and TRBJ1-2, with D perhaps TRBD1 (6 bases). The CDR3 covers 12 residues. V dropped 4 bases and J dropped 5 bases, with 8 bases sitting between them. Looked up from germline, CDR1 is MNHEY and CDR2 is SVGAGI. CDR3 sequence (DNA): TGTGCCAGCAGTTTAAGGGGGTATGGCTACACCTTC. As protein: CASSLRGYGYTF.

This chain links TRBV28 with TRBJ1-2; D is undetermined. V was cut by 3 bases and J by 4 bases, with 6 bases left in between. The germline CDR1 and CDR2 sequences are MDHEN and SYDVKM. This CDR3 contains 12 residues. The CDR3 nucleotides read TGTGCCAGCAGTTTTGTACTCTATGGCTACACCTTC. Translated, it gives CASSFVLYGYTF.

CDR3 bases: TGCGCCAGCAGCTTGAACCGTGAGCAGTTCTTC. Translation: CASSLNREQFF. The chain recombines TRBV5-1 with TRBJ2-1; D is uncertain. Germline CDR1 reads SGHRS; CDR2 reads YFSETQ. The CDR3 has 11 residues. With 1 base removed from V and 9 bases from J, the gap between germline ends came to 5 bases.

The V gene is TRBV10-3, the J gene TRBJ1-1; weak D call: TRBD1 (6 bases). V lost 4 bases and J lost 6, with 12 bases in between. Germline CDR1 ENHRY, CDR2 SYGVKD. This CDR3 comprises 13 residues. This CDR3 is CAISATGPAEAFF. DNA for the CDR3: TGTGCCATCAGTGCCACAGGGCCCGCTGAAGCTTTCTTT.

The gene calls are TRBV18 and TRBJ2-6; 7 bases align to TRBD1. This CDR3 has 17 residues. Trimming took 5 bases from V and 0 from J; bases not matched to a gene: 7. Germline CDR1 reads KGHSH; CDR2 reads LQKENI. This chain's CDR3 is CASSYPGGPSGANVLTF. In DNA form, the CDR3 reads TGTGCCAGCTCATATCCAGGGGGTCCCTCTGGGGCCAACGTCCTGACTTTC.

The chain uses TRBV6-2 or TRBV6-3 and TRBJ2-7, with 12 bases aligning to TRBD2. The CDR3 consists of 18 residues. In germline, CDR1 is MNHEY, CDR2 SVGEGT. After removal of 2 bases from V and 4 bases from J, the junction contained 12 bases not matched to a gene. DNA for the CDR3: TGTGCCAGCAGTTACAATCGACTAGCGGGAGAAGGGGCTTACGAGCAGTACTTC. Protein: CASSYNRLAGEGAYEQYF.

V and J are TRBV29-1 and TRBJ1-1, with 9 bases identical to TRBD1. CDR1 SQVTM and CDR2 ANQGSEA come from the germline V gene. The CDR3 length is 17 residues. After removal of 6 bases from V and 0 bases from J, the junction contained 14 bases not matched to a gene. CDR3 coding DNA: TGCAGCGTCGCAGGTACGGGGACAGGGTCTCTGAACACTGAAGCTTTCTTT. Residues: CSVAGTGTGSLNTEAFF.

V usage is TRBV5-1 and J usage is TRBJ2-7; D remains unclear. Looked up from germline, CDR1 is SGHRS and CDR2 is YFSETQ. Trimming stripped 4 bases from V and 3 bases from J, with 17 bases between. This CDR3 spans 15 amino acids. The DNA for the CDR3 is TGCGCCAGCAGCCTCCGACCGGGCGGAAACTACGAGCAGTACTTC. Translated: CASSLRPGGNYEQYF. The full variable domain, in which reference TRBV5-1 and TRBJ2-7 provide the parts outside the CDR3, is KAGVTQTPRYLIKTRGQQVTLSCSPISGHRSVSWYQQTPGQGLQFLFEYFSETQRNKGNFPGRFSGRQFSNSRSEMNVSTLELGDSALYLCASSLRPGGNYEQYFGPGTRLTVT.

The V call is TRBV7-2, the J call TRBJ1-2; D may be TRBD1 (5 bases). From germline, CDR1 is SGHTA and CDR2 FQGNSA. The CDR3 loop spans 14 amino acids. The V end lost 0 bases, the J end lost 7 bases, and 12 bases lay between the germline ends. The DNA of the CDR3 is TGTGCCAGCAGCTTAGCGGGGGGTAAGGGTGGCTACACCTTC. This gives the protein CASSLAGGKGGYTF.

The chain links TRBV27 to TRBJ2-5; 7 bases fit TRBD2. V lost 3 bases to trimming and J lost 5 bases; unmatched junction nucleotides: 12. The CDR3 is 16 amino acids. The germline V gene encodes CDR1 MNHEY and CDR2 SMNVEV (reference sequence). Here the CDR3 DNA reads TGTGCCAGCAGTTTTGGCGCTAGCGGTGCCCGGGAGACCCAGTACTTC. This encodes CASSFGASGARETQYF.

This rearrangement joins TRBV19 to TRBJ2-2; the D call may be TRBD1 or TRBD2 (5 bases each). The CDR3 has 14 residues. Trimming left V 3 bases short and J 5 bases short, with 10 bases between. Germline V gives CDR1 LNHDA, CDR2 SQIVND (reference sequence). The CDR3 DNA follows: TGTGCCAGTAGTATGGGGTGGGGGACCGGGGAGCTGTTTTTT. Translating it yields CASSMGWGTGELFF.

This clone has just one count. The chain links TRBV4-1 to TRBJ2-1, with 10 bases aligning to TRBD2. V lost 0 bases, J lost 3 bases, and 5 bases stayed unmatched. Per germline, CDR1 MGHRA and CDR2 YSYEKL. This CDR3 region has 17 residues. The CDR3, as DNA: TGCGCCAGCAGCCAAGACTCTCGGACTAGCGGCTACAATGAGCAGTTCTTC. Translation gives CASSQDSRTSGYNEQFF.

V and J are TRBV18 and TRBJ2-7; 9 nucleotides match TRBD1. Germline-derived CDR1 and CDR2 are KGHSH and LQKENI. V lost 3 bases and J lost 3; bases outside the gene matches: 3. The CDR3 runs 14 residues. The CDR3 protein is CASSPGTGLYEQYF. CDR3 DNA sequence: TGTGCCAGCTCACCCGGGACAGGGCTCTACGAGCAGTACTTC.

The chain is built from TRBV3-1 (or the pseudogene TRBV3-2) and TRBJ1-1; 8 bases fit TRBD1. The ends lost 0 bases at V and 5 bases at J; junction bases unmatched: 8. CDR1 and CDR2 from the germline V gene are LGHDT and YNNKEL (reference sequence). The CDR3 spans 16 residues. CDR3 region: CASSQEATGGKTEAFF. The CDR3 DNA sequence: TGTGCCAGCAGCCAAGAGGCCACAGGGGGAAAGACTGAAGCTTTCTTT.

The chain's CDR3 is CASSRLGNANTGELFF. Here the CDR3 DNA reads TGTGCCAGCAGCCGCTTAGGGAATGCGAACACCGGGGAGCTGTTTTTT. The chain uses TRBV14 and TRBJ2-2; D not resolved. V was cut by 4 bases and J by 0 bases, with 12 bases left in between. CDR1 is SGHDN, CDR2 FVKESK, per germline. This CDR3 is 16 amino acids long.

The chain uses TRBV9 and TRBJ1-6; 7 nucleotides match TRBD1. The CDR3 has 16 residues. Germline CDR1 is SGDLS and CDR2 is YYNGEE. The trim removed 3 bases at V and 4 bases at J, leaving 7 bases unmatched. The CDR3 nucleotides read TGTGCCAGCAGCGAAGGGACAGCAATTTATAATTCACCCCTCCACTTT. Its translation: CASSEGTAIYNSPLHF. Together with reference TRBV9 and TRBJ1-6, the CDR3 gives the full variable domain: DSGVTQTPKHLITATGQRVTLRCSPRSGDLSVYWYQQSLDQGLQFLIQYYNGEERAKGNILERFSAQQFPDLHSELNLSSLELGDSALYFCASSEGTAIYNSPLHFGNGTRLTVT.

This clone has a single count. The V gene is TRBV28, the J gene TRBJ2-7; D possibly uses TRBD1 or TRBD2 (5 bases each). The V end was cut by 4 bases, the J end by 1 base, with 17 bases between. From germline, CDR1 is MDHEN and CDR2 SYDVKM. CDR3 length equals 16 residues. The CDR3 sequence is CASSYNFRDGSYEQYF. CDR3 nucleotides: TGTGCCAGCAGTTACAACTTCCGGGACGGATCCTACGAGCAGTACTTC.

Remarks on this clone: The same CDR3 can be traced to other DNA sequences in this sample. The rearrangement uses TRBV5-1 and TRBJ2-2, with no clear D. The CDR3 is 14 residues long. The germline V gene encodes CDR1 SGHRS and CDR2 YFSETQ. V was pared by 4 bases and J by 1 base, with 8 bases between. DNA of the CDR3: TGCGCCAGCAGCCTAGACGGGAACACCGGGGAGCTGTTTTTT. It yields the protein CASSLDGNTGELFF.

J is TRBJ2-5 and V is TRBV2, with TRBD1 matching over 7 bases. The germline gives CDR1 SNHLY, CDR2 FYNNEI. The CDR3 has 15 residues. V shed 2 bases, J shed 5 bases, and the junction held 8 bases outside the gene matches. The CDR3: CASSEQKGARETQYF. The CDR3 DNA follows: TGTGCCAGCAGTGAACAAAAGGGGGCGCGGGAGACCCAGTACTTC.

The rearrangement uses TRBV2 and TRBJ2-1; 7 bases are a match to TRBD2. The germline V gene has CDR1 SNHLY and CDR2 FYNNEI. The CDR3 is 17 residues long. V was clipped by 2 bases and J by 5 bases; unmatched bases: 12. CDR3 region: CASSESGTQLTNNEQFF. The DNA for the CDR3 is TGTGCCAGCAGTGAAAGCGGGACCCAGTTAACCAACAATGAGCAGTTCTTC.

The rearrangement uses TRBV5-6 and TRBJ1-4; the D gene is possibly TRBD1 (6 bases). Trimming took 3 bases from V and 3 from J, leaving 15 bases between them. Per germline, CDR1 SGHDT and CDR2 YYEEEE. This CDR3 has 16 residues. CDR3 residues: CASSSIQGSANEKLFF. CDR3 sequence (DNA): TGTGCCAGCAGCTCCATACAGGGTTCCGCTAATGAAAAACTGTTTTTT. Together with reference TRBV5-6 and TRBJ1-4, the CDR3 gives the full variable domain: DAGVTQSPTHLIKTRGQQVTLRCSPKSGHDTVSWYQQALGQGPQFIFQYYEEEERQRGNFPDRFSGHQFPNYSSELNVNALLLGDSALYLCASSSIQGSANEKLFFGSGTQLSVL.